The next 17 T cell receptor beta chains were all read from a single sample in a study of blood T cell repertoires in COVID-19. This table comes from immunoSEQ multiplex PCR, and its TCRdb copy is limited to in-frame clones, with some not included. Of about 160,000 clones in the sample, around 84% were seen once. The sample taken for sequencing was PBMCs or T cells enriched from blood (not recorded which). Receptor source: a woman between 45 and 65 years old who had recovered from COVID-19.

The rearrangement links TRBV7-9 to TRBJ1-2, with 10 nucleotides matching TRBD1. This CDR3 has 18 residues. The V gene's germline CDR1 is SEHNR and CDR2 FQNEAQ (reference sequence). J was trimmed by 4 bases and V by 3 bases; bases with no gene match: 14. The CDR3 protein is CASSLDRGSPSPTYGYTF. The CDR3 DNA sequence: TGTGCCAGCAGCTTGGACAGGGGGTCGCCCAGTCCCACCTATGGCTACACCTTC.

This sequence joins TRBV28 and TRBJ1-2; no definite D call. Germline loops: CDR1 MDHEN, CDR2 SYDVKM. Trimming shortened V by 0 bases and J by 4 bases, and 6 bases separated the two germline ends. The CDR3 runs to 13 residues. The CDR3 sequence: CASSLWRGYGYTF. The CDR3, as DNA: TGTGCCAGCAGTTTATGGCGAGGCTATGGCTACACCTTC.

This chain links TRBV27 with TRBJ2-6; D gene ambiguous. V was trimmed by 5 bases and J by 2 bases, leaving 7 bases between them. The V gene's germline CDR1 is MNHEY and CDR2 SMNVEV (reference sequence). This CDR3 is built from 14 residues. The DNA for the CDR3 is TGTGCCAGCAGTCCACTGACTGGGGCCAACGTCCTGACTTTC. Residues: CASSPLTGANVLTF.

The J gene is TRBJ1-2, the V gene TRBV4-3; 8 bases are a match to TRBD1. V lost 4 bases, J lost 4 bases, and 14 bases stayed unmatched. The CDR3 extends over 17 amino acids. Germline V gene lookup returns CDR1 LGHNA and CDR2 YSLEER. CDR3 DNA: TGCGCCAGCAGCCCCGAACTGCTGGACAGGGCGGGCTATGGCTACACCTTC. This encodes CASSPELLDRAGYGYTF.

The chain has TRBV2 and TRBJ2-1; 13 bases agree with TRBD2. This CDR3 is built from 15 residues. The V and J ends lost 6 bases and 9 bases, in that order; junction bases with no gene match: 8. Germline CDR1 SNHLY, CDR2 FYNNEI. The CDR3 sequence: CASRELAGGPREQFF. In DNA, the CDR3 is TGTGCCAGCAGGGAACTAGCGGGAGGGCCGCGTGAGCAGTTCTTC.

The genes are TRBV14 and TRBJ2-3; TRBD1 matches at 10 bases. Germline values: CDR1 SGHDN, CDR2 FVKESK. The CDR3 sequence is 16 residues long. With V trimmed by 3 bases and J by 0 bases, 3 bases remained unmatched. In DNA form, the CDR3 reads TGTGCCAGCAGCCACCGGACAGGGGGTAGCACAGATACGCAGTATTTT. It codes for CASSHRTGGSTDTQYF. Full variable domain (remainder filled in from reference TRBV14 and TRBJ2-3): EAGVTQFPSHSVIEKGQTVTLRCDPISGHDNLYWYRRVMGKEIKFLLHFVKESKQDESGMPNNRFLAERTGGTYSTLKVQPAELEDSGVYFCASSHRTGGSTDTQYFGPGTRLTVL.

This clone was recorded a few times. The V gene is TRBV12-3 or TRBV12-4, the J gene TRBJ1-1; the D gene is possibly TRBD1 (5 bases). The CDR3 is 13 residues long. Trimming stripped 1 base from V and 4 bases from J, with 7 bases between. CDR3 bases: TGTGCCAGCAGTTTAGGGGGCTCCACTGAAGCTTTCTTT. This sequence encodes CASSLGGSTEAFF.

The sample holds one count of this clone. This rearrangement joins TRBV3-1 (or the pseudogene TRBV3-2) to TRBJ1-2; D is ambiguous. This CDR3 comprises 12 residues. From germline, CDR1 is LGHDT and CDR2 YNNKEL (reference sequence). Trimming took 4 bases from V and 7 from J, leaving 10 bases between them. The CDR3 reads CASSPRMGGYTF. The CDR3 DNA sequence: TGTGCCAGCAGCCCGAGGATGGGTGGCTACACCTTC.

The chain combines TRBV4-3 with TRBJ2-7; 9 positions agree with TRBD1. This CDR3 region has 15 residues. Trimming at V came to 0 bases and at J to 9 bases, leaving 9 bases not matched to a gene. The germline V gene encodes CDR1 LGHNA and CDR2 YSLEER. Here the CDR3 DNA reads TGCGCCAGCAGCCAAGAAAGAACAGGGGGCTACCCGCAGTACTTC. Translated, it gives CASSQERTGGYPQYF.

The CDR3 DNA reads as TGTGCCAGCAGCTTGGGCCTGCGGGGTCGCAATGAGCAGTTCTTC. Its translation is CASSLGLRGRNEQFF. J is TRBJ2-1 and V is TRBV5-8; D perhaps matches TRBD2 (6 bases). Trimming left V 0 bases short and J 6 bases short, with 13 bases between. Per the germline V gene, CDR1 is SGHTS and CDR2 is YDEGEE. The CDR3 covers 15 residues.

The V call is TRBV19, the J call TRBJ2-3; 7 positions match TRBD1. V dropped 3 bases and J dropped 5; count of bases not matched to a gene: 5. The CDR3 contains 14 residues. CDR1 and CDR2 from the germline V gene are LNHDA and SQIVND (reference sequence). The CDR3 sequence is CASSIKGAGDTQYF. Here the CDR3 DNA reads TGTGCCAGTAGTATCAAGGGGGCGGGAGATACGCAGTATTTT.

This clone was seen a handful of times. The chain uses TRBV28 and TRBJ1-6; D is undetermined. CDR3 length equals 15 residues. The V gene's germline CDR1 is MDHEN and CDR2 SYDVKM. Trimming stripped 3 bases from V and 10 bases from J, with 16 bases between. CDR3 nucleotide sequence: TGTGCCAGCAGTTTCTTCGGCACGGCGGGATCACCCCTCCACTTT. This sequence encodes CASSFFGTAGSPLHF.

The chain recombines TRBV7-9 with TRBJ1-3, with D possibly being TRBD1 (6 bases). The CDR3 sequence is 15 residues long. Trimming left V 5 bases short and J 7 bases short, with 18 bases between. Germline CDR1 SEHNR, CDR2 FQNEAQ (reference sequence). CDR3 coding DNA: TGTGCCAGCAGCCGAACTCAGGGGTTAGGGAACACCATATATTTT. Amino acid sequence: CASSRTQGLGNTIYF.

This chain links TRBV3-1 (or the pseudogene TRBV3-2) with TRBJ1-1; maybe TRBD1 (5 bases). This CDR3 is built from 15 residues. The ends were cut back, 4 bases at V and 5 bases at J, with 17 bases in the middle. Germline V gene data show CDR1 as LGHDT and CDR2 as YNNKEL (reference sequence). CDR3 DNA: TGTGCCAGCAGCCTGTCAGGGTCCGTGGGGACTGAAGCTTTCTTT. Translated, it gives CASSLSGSVGTEAFF.

As to this clone: Other nucleotide sequences in the sample specify the same CDR3. This chain uses TRBV7-3 with TRBJ2-3; 12 nucleotides match TRBD2. CDR3 size: 15 residues. Germline CDR1 reads SGHTA; CDR2 reads FQGTGA. Trimming removed 5 bases from V and 4 bases from J; junction bases left unmatched: 4. The CDR3 region is CASSPTSGRPDTQYF. CDR3 in DNA: TGTGCCAGCAGCCCTACTAGCGGGAGGCCAGATACGCAGTATTTT.

This clone was seen a single time. The genes are TRBV28 and TRBJ2-1; D is perhaps TRBD2 (6 bases). The CDR3 sequence is 12 residues long. CDR1 and CDR2 from the germline V gene are MDHEN and SYDVKM. Deletions cut 6 bases from V and 15 bases from J, with 18 bases between. CDR3: CASSPPGLPGFF. The CDR3 bases are TGTGCCAGCAGCCCACCGGGACTGCCTGGGTTCTTC. The whole variable domain, filled in from reference TRBV28 and TRBJ2-1, reads DVKVTQSSRYLVKRTGEKVFLECVQDMDHENMFWYRQDPGLGLRLIYFSYDVKMKEKGDIPEGYSVSREKKERFSLILESASTNQTSMYLCASSPPGLPGFFGPGTRLTVL.

The V call is TRBV3-1 (or the pseudogene TRBV3-2), the J call TRBJ2-1, with 9 bases fitting TRBD1. Germline-derived CDR1 and CDR2 are LGHDT and YNNKEL (reference sequence). The CDR3 spans 15 residues. V trimming: 6 bases; J trimming: 6 bases; junction bases outside the gene matches: 9. For the CDR3, the DNA is TGTGCCAGCAGACCGGGACAGGGCTGGGGCAATGAGCAGTTCTTC. It yields the protein CASRPGQGWGNEQFF.